The clone carrying this T cell receptor beta chain was seen a few times. What it binds is not known. To make TCR beta libraries, researchers used iRepertoire HTBI primers and Arm-PCR of CDR3 regions. One entry per CDR3 protein, called by TCRdb with MiXCR from the multiplex PCR reads. The data contain some 250,000 distinct CDR3 sequences, around 17% of them seen just once; the ten biggest clones take up less than 25%. This entry comes from a study of regulatory T cells in long-lasting Graves disease. Study background: Antithyroid drug use was under 3 months in newly diagnosed Graves' patients. General study results and limits: Lower TCR diversity was seen in persistent Graves' patients than in newly diagnosed ones.

The V gene lost 2 bases and the J gene lost 1 base, with 15 bases spanning the gap. In germline, CDR1 is SGHDT, CDR2 YYEEEE. The CDR3 consists of 16 residues. Time point here: newly diagnosed GD, antithyroid drugs for less than 3 months. RNA extracted from PBMCs served as the sequencing template. This specimen consisted of peripheral blood mononuclear cells (PBMCs), obtained at new diagnosis, from a patient treated with antithyroid drugs. The chain is built from TRBV5-6 and TRBJ1-1; a possible D gene is TRBD1 (5 bases). The clonotype comes from a female donor with Graves disease. CDR3 protein: CASSFFEGHRNTEAFF. DNA for the CDR3: TGTGCCAGCAGCTTTTTTGAGGGGCACCGGAACACTGAAGCTTTCTTT. Using reference TRBV5-6 and TRBJ1-1 for the parts outside the CDR3, the full variable domain is DAGVTQSPTHLIKTRGQQVTLRCSPKSGHDTVSWYQQALGQGPQFIFQYYEEEERQRGNFPDRFSGHQFPNYSSELNVNALLLGDSALYLCASSFFEGHRNTEAFFGQGTRLTVV.